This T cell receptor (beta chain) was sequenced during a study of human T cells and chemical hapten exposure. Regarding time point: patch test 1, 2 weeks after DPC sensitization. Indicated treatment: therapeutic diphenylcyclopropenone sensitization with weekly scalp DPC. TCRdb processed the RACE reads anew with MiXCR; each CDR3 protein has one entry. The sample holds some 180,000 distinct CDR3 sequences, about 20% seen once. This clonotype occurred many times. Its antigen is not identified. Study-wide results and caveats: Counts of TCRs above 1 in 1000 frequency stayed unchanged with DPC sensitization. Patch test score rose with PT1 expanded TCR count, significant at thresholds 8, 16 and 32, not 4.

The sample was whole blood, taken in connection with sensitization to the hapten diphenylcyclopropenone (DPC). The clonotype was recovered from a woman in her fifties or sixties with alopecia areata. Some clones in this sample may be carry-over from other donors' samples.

The CDR3 spells CASSQDQHIGAFF. The CDR3 bases are TGTGCCAGCAGCCAAGATCAGCACATTGGGGCTTTCTTT. The V gene is TRBV3-1, the J gene TRBJ1-1; no firm D call. Deletions cut 0 bases from V and 11 bases from J, with 13 bases between. The germline CDR1 and CDR2 sequences are LGHDT and YNNKEL (reference sequence). The CDR3 contains 13 residues.